Each of the 30 T cell receptor beta chains below was sequenced from the same sample in a study of monozygotic twins with inflammatory bowel disease (dated by TCRdb to about 2019). Library generation was performed with 5' RACE. Instrument on record: Illumina HiSeq 2500. TCRdb reprocessed the reads, reporting each CDR3 protein sequence once and no DNA. The sample's table covers under 150,000 distinct CDR3 sequences. The ten largest clones represent 2% to 3% of the sample. The source material was blood. The source of these receptors is a human donor with ulcerative colitis or Crohn's disease, or a healthy co-twin of an affected twin (not recorded which).

V is TRBV7-2 and J is TRBJ1-2. The germline CDR1 and CDR2 sequences are SGHTA and FQGNSA. The CDR3 has 16 residues. The CDR3 protein is CASSLRGSGSIYGYTF.

The chain links TRBV5-1 to TRBJ1-1; the D call of TRBD1 rests on TCRdb alone, since no DNA is present to check it. The CDR3 is 15 residues long. The germline CDR1 and CDR2 sequences are SGHRS and YFSETQ. The CDR3 reads CASSFLQGGGTEAFF. Full variable domain (rest looked up from reference TRBV5-1 and TRBJ1-1): KAGVTQTPRYLIKTRGQQVTLSCSPISGHRSVSWYQQTPGQGLQFLFEYFSETQRNKGNFPGRFSGRQFSNSRSEMNVSTLELGDSALYLCASSFLQGGGTEAFFGQGTRLTVV.

This chain connects TRBV14 to TRBJ2-5. CDR3 length equals 17 residues. In germline, CDR1 is SGHDN, CDR2 FVKESK. CDR3 region: CASSQGTLGGFQETQYF.

V usage is TRBV20-1 and J usage is TRBJ1-2. Germline values: CDR1 DFQATT, CDR2 SNEGSKA (reference sequence). The length of the CDR3 is 11 residues. This chain's CDR3 is CSASGPRGYTF.

V gene TRBV12-3 or TRBV12-4 combines with J gene TRBJ2-3. This CDR3 spans 15 amino acids. CDR3 residues: CASSFKGWTSDTQYF.

The genes are TRBV4-3 and TRBJ2-3. The CDR3 is 14 residues long. Per germline, CDR1 LGHNA and CDR2 YSLEER. CDR3 region: CASSQDFEVDTQYF.

The V and J genes are TRBV12-3 or TRBV12-4 and TRBJ2-2. The CDR3 loop spans 13 amino acids. CDR3 amino acids: CASSLGRPGELFF.

This sequence joins TRBV20-1 and TRBJ2-1; lacking DNA, the TRBD1 call made by TCRdb goes unchecked. Germline V gene lookup returns CDR1 DFQATT and CDR2 SNEGSKA (reference sequence). The CDR3 loop spans 14 amino acids. The CDR3 sequence is CSAWDEDRANEQFF.

The CDR3 reads CASSTSGGPSDTQYF. This chain connects TRBV7-8 to TRBJ2-3; with no DNA, the TCRdb D assignment of TRBD2 cannot be verified. The CDR3 contains 15 residues. Germline CDR1 is SGHVS and CDR2 is FQNEAQ.

The V and J genes are TRBV5-5 and TRBJ1-2. Per the germline V gene, CDR1 is SGHKS and CDR2 is YYEKEE (reference sequence). The CDR3 is 16 amino acids. The CDR3 reads CASSWGPVDLSYGYTF.

The chain recombines TRBV7-8 with TRBJ2-5; without DNA, the TCRdb call of TRBD1 cannot be checked. CDR1 SGHVS and CDR2 FQNEAQ come from the germline V gene. There are 16 residues in the CDR3. This CDR3 is CASSLASSGGQETQYF.

The chain recombines TRBV7-8 with TRBJ2-1; TCRdb outputs TRBD2, but without DNA this stays unchecked. In germline, CDR1 is SGHVS, CDR2 FQNEAQ. The CDR3 sequence is 18 residues long. The CDR3 region is CASSYSPPGLESYNEQFF.

The chain couples TRBV7-8 to TRBJ2-7. This CDR3 spans 14 amino acids. The V gene's germline CDR1 is SGHVS and CDR2 FQNEAQ. CDR3 sequence: CASSLELNSYEQYF.

The rearrangement joins TRBV5-1 to TRBJ2-5; TCRdb indicates TRBD1, and absent DNA this call remains unverified. The CDR3 contains 13 residues. Germline V CDR1 and CDR2: SGHRS, YFSETQ. The CDR3 region is CASRSGAVETQYF.

V and J are TRBV29-1 and TRBJ2-2; the TCRdb D gene call, TRBD1, has no DNA to confirm it. CDR1 is SQVTM, CDR2 ANQGSEA, per germline. The CDR3 has 11 amino acids. CDR3 in amino acids: CSVGGTGELFF.

The rearrangement links TRBV4-2 to TRBJ2-5; TCRdb's D call, TRBD1, is unchecked because there is no DNA. CDR3 length equals 15 residues. CDR1 and CDR2 from the germline V gene are LGHNA and YNFKEQ. CDR3 residues: CASSQSTGGQETQYF.

V and J are TRBV4-1 and TRBJ2-7; TCRdb designates TRBD2, a call that cannot be tested without DNA. This CDR3 has 17 residues. The germline gives CDR1 MGHRA, CDR2 YSYEKL. The CDR3 spells CASSQVLRRGGSYEQYF.

The V call is TRBV6-5, the J call TRBJ2-2. CDR3 size: 16 residues. CDR1 MNHEY and CDR2 SVGAGI come from the germline V gene. CDR3: CASSYRGRVYTGELFF.

This sequence joins TRBV6-5 and TRBJ2-3; TCRdb's D call of TRBD1 is untestable without DNA. The germline CDR1 and CDR2 sequences are MNHEY and SVGAGI. The length of the CDR3 is 11 residues. CDR3 region: CARGVADTQYF.

The CDR3 reads CATRLGGITEAFF. The chain joins TRBV10-3 to TRBJ1-1. The CDR3 consists of 13 residues. The germline V gene encodes CDR1 ENHRY and CDR2 SYGVKD.

V is TRBV7-9 and J is TRBJ2-7; TCRdb picks TRBD1, but there is no DNA to check that call. Looked up from germline, CDR1 is SEHNR and CDR2 is FQNEAQ (reference sequence). This CDR3 contains 13 residues. The CDR3 here is CASSSPVTYEQYF.

This rearrangement joins TRBV5-6 to TRBJ2-5; the D gene TCRdb calls, TRBD1, cannot be checked with no DNA. The CDR3 extends over 14 amino acids. Germline V gene data show CDR1 as SGHDT and CDR2 as YYEEEE. CDR3 sequence reads: CASSSTGGGETQYF.

CDR3 amino acids: CASSRGTLDSPLHF. The chain uses TRBV19 and TRBJ1-6. Germline CDR1 reads LNHDA; CDR2 reads SQIVND (reference sequence). There are 14 residues in the CDR3.

This chain's CDR3 is CSARPPGPTMSGYTF. V is TRBV20-1 and J is TRBJ1-2; TCRdb returns TRBD1, unconfirmable since there is no DNA. Germline assignment: CDR1 DFQATT and CDR2 SNEGSKA (reference sequence). The length of the CDR3 is 15 residues.

The rearrangement joins TRBV29-1 to TRBJ2-7; the D call from TCRdb, TRBD1, cannot be confirmed without DNA. The CDR3 covers 13 residues. CDR1 is SQVTM and CDR2 is ANQGSEA in the germline V gene. The CDR3 loop is CSVEWGRGNEQYF.

The chain has TRBV20-1 and TRBJ2-3; the TCRdb D gene call, TRBD2, has no DNA to confirm it. This CDR3 is 18 amino acids long. Germline V CDR1 and CDR2: DFQATT, SNEGSKA (reference sequence). CDR3 amino acids: CSARASLWSSGGRDTQYF.

This chain uses TRBV27 with TRBJ2-1; TCRdb selects TRBD2, and the lack of DNA leaves this call unchecked. Per germline, CDR1 MNHEY and CDR2 SMNVEV (reference sequence). This CDR3 comprises 16 residues. The chain's CDR3 is CASTPLGLDGYNEQFF.

The chain's CDR3 is CASSLANYEQYF. The chain recombines TRBV5-1 with TRBJ2-7. Germline V gives CDR1 SGHRS, CDR2 YFSETQ. CDR3 length equals 12 residues.

V is TRBV6-5 and J is TRBJ2-1; TCRdb proposes TRBD2, but this gene call is untestable without DNA. Germline assignment: CDR1 MNHEY and CDR2 SVGAGI. This CDR3 contains 15 residues. CDR3 sequence: CASSLRDFSYNEQFF.

The chain joins TRBV10-3 to TRBJ2-1; the TCRdb call, TRBD2, lacks DNA for checking. Germline values: CDR1 ENHRY, CDR2 SYGVKD. This CDR3 is 16 amino acids long. CDR3 sequence: CAISDSLAGGPKEQFF.